This TCR beta chain originates from a study of T cell responses to AZD1222 COVID-19 vaccine. Assay used: immunoSEQ multiplex PCR; TCRdb lists only in-frame clones, some missing. The sample has 150,000 or so clones, around 90% seen once. CDR3 size: 14 residues. The germline V and J ends were trimmed by 2 bases and 2 bases, with 9 bases remaining between them. Germline-derived CDR1 and CDR2 are SGHRS and YFSETQ. The chain combines TRBV5-1 with TRBJ2-3; D is unresolved. The sequencing here drew on peripheral blood, taken on day 0 of AZD1222 vaccination. The sequence was obtained from an adult in good health. CDR3 sequence: CASSLSETTDTQYF. DNA of the CDR3: TGCGCCAGCAGCTTAAGTGAGACCACAGATACGCAGTATTTT. Looking up the rest from reference TRBV5-1 and TRBJ2-3 gives the full variable domain: KAGVTQTPRYLIKTRGQQVTLSCSPISGHRSVSWYQQTPGQGLQFLFEYFSETQRNKGNFPGRFSGRQFSNSRSEMNVSTLELGDSALYLCASSLSETTDTQYFGPGTRLTVL.